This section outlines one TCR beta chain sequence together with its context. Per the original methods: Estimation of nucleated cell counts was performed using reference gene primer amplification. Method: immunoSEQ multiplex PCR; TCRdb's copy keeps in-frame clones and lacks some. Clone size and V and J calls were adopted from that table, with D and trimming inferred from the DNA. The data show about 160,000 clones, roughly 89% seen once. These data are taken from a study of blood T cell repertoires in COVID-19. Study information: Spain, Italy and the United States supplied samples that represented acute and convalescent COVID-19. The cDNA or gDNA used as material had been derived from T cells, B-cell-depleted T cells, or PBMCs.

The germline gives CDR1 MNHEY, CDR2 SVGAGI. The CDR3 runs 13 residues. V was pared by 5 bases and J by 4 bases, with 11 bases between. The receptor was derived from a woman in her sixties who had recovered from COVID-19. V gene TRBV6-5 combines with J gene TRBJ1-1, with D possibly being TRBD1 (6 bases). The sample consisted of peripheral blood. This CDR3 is CASSKTGITEAFF. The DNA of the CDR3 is TGTGCCAGCAGTAAGACAGGAATCACTGAAGCTTTCTTT.